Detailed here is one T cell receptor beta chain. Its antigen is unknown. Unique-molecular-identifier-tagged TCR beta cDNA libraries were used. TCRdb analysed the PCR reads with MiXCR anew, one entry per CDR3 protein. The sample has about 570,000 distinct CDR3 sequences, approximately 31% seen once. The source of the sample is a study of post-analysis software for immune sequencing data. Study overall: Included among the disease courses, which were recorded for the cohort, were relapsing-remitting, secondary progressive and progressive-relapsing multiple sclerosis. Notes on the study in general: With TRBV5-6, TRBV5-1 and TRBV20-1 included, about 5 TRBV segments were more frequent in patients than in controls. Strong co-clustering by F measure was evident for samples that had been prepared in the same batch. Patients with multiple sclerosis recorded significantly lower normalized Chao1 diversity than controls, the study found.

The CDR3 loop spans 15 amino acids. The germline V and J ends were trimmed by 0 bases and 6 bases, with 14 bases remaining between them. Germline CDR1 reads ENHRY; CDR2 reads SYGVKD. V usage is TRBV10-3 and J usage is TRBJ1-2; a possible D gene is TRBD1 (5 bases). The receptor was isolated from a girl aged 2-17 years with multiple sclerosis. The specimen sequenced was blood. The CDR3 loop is CAISESRASGDGYTF. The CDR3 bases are TGTGCCATCAGTGAGTCCAGGGCTTCGGGGGATGGCTACACCTTC.